These 24 T cell receptor beta chains came from one sample sequenced in a study of cytomegalovirus exposure and HLA in healthy donors. Assay: immunoSEQ multiplex PCR; the TCRdb copy retains only in-frame clones and omits some. The sample carries tens of thousands of clones, 95% recorded once. Material: PBMCs. These receptors were obtained from a woman aged 18-30 years in good health and CMV-seropositive.

The chain links TRBV6-5 to TRBJ1-2; 7 nucleotides line up with TRBD1. The CDR3 covers 15 residues. Germline trimming cut 8 bases from V and 3 bases from J; bases unmatched to any gene: 12. Per germline, CDR1 MNHEY and CDR2 SVGAGI. In DNA, the CDR3 is TGTGCCAGCCGACCGGCCGGGACAGAATACTATGGCTACACCTTC. Translated: CASRPAGTEYYGYTF.

The chain uses TRBV27 and TRBJ1-4; 8 bases line up with TRBD1. V lost 3 bases to trimming and J lost 8 bases; unmatched junction nucleotides: 5. The germline CDR1 and CDR2 sequences are MNHEY and SMNVEV (reference sequence). The CDR3 consists of 14 residues. As DNA, the CDR3 is TGTGCCAGCAGTTTCCAGGGGGCTGGAGAAAAACTGTTTTTT. It yields the protein CASSFQGAGEKLFF.

The CDR3: CASINSGSRNEQFF. In DNA form, the CDR3 reads TGTGCCAGCATAAATAGCGGGAGTCGGAATGAGCAGTTCTTC. The V call is TRBV28, the J call TRBJ2-1; 9 bases agree with TRBD2. The CDR3 is made up of 14 amino acids. V was clipped by 7 bases and J by 7 bases; unmatched bases: 8. Germline V gives CDR1 MDHEN, CDR2 SYDVKM.

The chain links TRBV15 to TRBJ2-1; no reliable D call. The CDR3 contains 17 residues. The germline gives CDR1 LNHNV, CDR2 YYDKDF (reference sequence). Trimming removed 0 bases at V and 7 bases at J, with 19 bases between. The CDR3 region has the DNA TGTGCCACCAGCAGAGATAGAGCCACGTTTCGTTCGAATGAGCAGTTCTTC. Its translation: CATSRDRATFRSNEQFF. Looking up the rest from reference TRBV15 and TRBJ2-1 gives the full variable domain: DAMVIQNPRYQVTQFGKPVTLSCSQTLNHNVMYWYQQKSSQAPKLLFHYYDKDFNNEADTPDNFQSRRPNTSFCFLDIRSPGLGDTAMYLCATSRDRATFRSNEQFFGPGTRLTVL.

The chain joins TRBV2 to TRBJ2-1; 7 nucleotides line up with TRBD2. This CDR3 is 17 amino acids long. J gave up 5 bases and V 9 bases, and 19 bases lay outside the gene matches. Germline CDR1 is SNHLY and CDR2 is FYNNEI. CDR3 loop: CARTRARSGYSHNEQFF. The CDR3 DNA follows: TGTGCCAGAACGAGGGCGCGTAGCGGGTACTCTCACAATGAGCAGTTCTTC.

This clone was detected only once. This rearrangement joins TRBV2 to TRBJ2-1; no clear D gene. The germline V gene has CDR1 SNHLY and CDR2 FYNNEI. Trimming took 4 bases from V and 6 from J, leaving 7 bases between them. The CDR3 runs 12 residues. CDR3 DNA sequence: TGTGCCAGCAGTGTTGAAGCCAATGAGCAGTTCTTC. This translates into CASSVEANEQFF.

This sequence joins TRBV7-3 and TRBJ1-2; TRBD1 is a possible D gene (6 bases). With 5 bases removed from V and 4 bases from J, the gap between germline ends came to 17 bases. Germline loops: CDR1 SGHTA, CDR2 FQGTGA. This CDR3 has 15 amino acids. The CDR3 DNA reads as TGTGCCAGCAGCCCGACCCGCGGGGGCGCCTATGGCTACACCTTC. Amino acids: CASSPTRGGAYGYTF. The full variable domain, its missing parts supplied by reference TRBV7-3 and TRBJ1-2, is GAGVSQTPSNKVTEKGKYVELRCDPISGHTALYWYRQSLGQGPEFLIYFQGTGAADDSGLPNDRFFAVRPEGSVSTLKIQRTERGDSAVYLCASSPTRGGAYGYTFGSGTRLTVV.

The chain employs TRBV6-1 and TRBJ1-5; D remains ambiguous. V lost 6 bases and J lost 5, with 11 bases in between. This CDR3 comprises 13 residues. Germline V gene data show CDR1 as MNHNS and CDR2 as SASEGT. CDR3 DNA: TGTGCCAGCAGCGGTTATAAACATCAGCCCCAGCATTTT. This encodes CASSGYKHQPQHF.

The chain combines TRBV7-2 with TRBJ1-6, with 7 bases lining up with TRBD1. The CDR3 runs 14 residues. Germline V gives CDR1 SGHTA, CDR2 FQGNSA. After removal of 5 bases from V and 14 bases from J, the junction contained 12 bases not matched to a gene. CDR3 in amino acids: CASSVTGVQVALHF. For the CDR3, the DNA is TGTGCCAGCAGCGTTACAGGGGTTCAGGTGGCCCTCCACTTT. Filled out from reference TRBV7-2 and TRBJ1-6, the complete variable domain reads GAGVSQSPSNKVTEKGKDVELRCDPISGHTALYWYRQSLGQGLEFLIYFQGNSAPDKSGLPSDRFSAERTGGSVSTLTIQRTQQEDSAVYLCASSVTGVQVALHFGNGTRLTVT.

This clone is a singleton in its sample. CDR3 coding DNA: TGTGCCAGCAGCCATTCGACAGGGGGGAGTCAGCCCCAGCATTTT. This gives the protein CASSHSTGGSQPQHF. The chain couples TRBV4-2 to TRBJ1-5, with 9 bases lining up with TRBD1. This CDR3 is built from 15 residues. Germline CDR1 is LGHNA and CDR2 is YNFKEQ. The J segment lost 6 bases and the V segment lost 3 bases, leaving 6 bases of the junction unmatched.

This clone appeared a few times. The chain combines TRBV5-6 with TRBJ2-7; a possible D gene is TRBD2 (6 bases). The CDR3 runs to 14 residues. V lost 4 bases to trimming and J lost 1 base, with 12 bases between them. The germline gives CDR1 SGHDT, CDR2 YYEEEE. The CDR3 is CASSLLRGSYEQYF. The CDR3 region has the DNA TGTGCCAGCAGCCTCTTGCGGGGTTCCTACGAGCAGTACTTC.

The V gene is TRBV7-2, the J gene TRBJ1-1; TRBD1 agrees at 7 bases. Germline values: CDR1 SGHTA, CDR2 FQGNSA. Trimming cost V 5 bases and J 2 bases; bases outside gene matches: 8. This CDR3 is built from 15 residues. CDR3 sequence reads: CASSPQTGFNTEAFF. The CDR3 bases are TGTGCCAGCAGCCCCCAGACAGGGTTTAACACTGAAGCTTTCTTT.

J is TRBJ1-1 and V is TRBV6-1, with D tentatively TRBD1 (5 bases). Germline V lookup: CDR1 MNHNS, CDR2 SASEGT. Trimming stripped 0 bases from V and 3 bases from J, with 14 bases between. The CDR3 extends over 16 amino acids. CDR3 region: CASSEARGIGDTEAFF. CDR3 nucleotides: TGTGCCAGCAGTGAAGCGCGAGGTATAGGGGACACTGAAGCTTTCTTT.

This clone came up once. The genes are TRBV25-1 and TRBJ2-3, with D tentatively TRBD1 (6 bases). There are 18 residues in the CDR3. CDR1 MGHDK and CDR2 SYGVNS come from the germline V gene. The V end lost 6 bases, the J end lost 2 bases, and 24 bases lay between the germline ends. As DNA, the CDR3 is TGTGCCAGCAGACCGGACAGCTCGGACTTAATATTCACAGATACGCAGTATTTT. This encodes CASRPDSSDLIFTDTQYF.

The V and J genes are TRBV6-5 and TRBJ1-1, with D maybe TRBD1 (5 bases). This CDR3 is built from 15 residues. The germline gives CDR1 MNHEY, CDR2 SVGAGI. V lost 6 bases, J lost 1 base, and 15 bases lay in between. The CDR3 sequence is CASRGLTPPNTEAFF. The CDR3 DNA reads TGTGCCAGCAGGGGACTGACCCCACCGAACACTGAAGCTTTCTTT.

This chain connects TRBV30 to TRBJ1-2; no definite D call. The CDR3 length is 13 residues. The germline CDR1 and CDR2 sequences are GTSNPN and SVGIG (reference sequence). V lost 5 bases to trimming and J lost 8 bases, with 18 bases between them. The DNA of the CDR3 is TGTGCCTGGTCCGGGTCCCACCCAACCGGCTACACCTTC. Residues: CAWSGSHPTGYTF.

The V call is TRBV6-5, the J call TRBJ1-1; TRBD1 might be the D (6 bases). Looked up from germline, CDR1 is MNHEY and CDR2 is SVGAGI. V lost 10 bases to trimming and J lost 1 base, with 10 bases between them. The CDR3 contains 12 residues. CDR3 sequence reads: CAIPQGNTEAFF. CDR3 coding DNA: TGTGCCATCCCACAGGGGAACACTGAAGCTTTCTTT.

The gene calls are TRBV28 and TRBJ2-5, with D perhaps TRBD2 (6 bases). CDR3 length equals 15 residues. The germline gives CDR1 MDHEN, CDR2 SYDVKM. V was trimmed by 8 bases and J by 7 bases, leaving 23 bases between them. The CDR3 nucleotides are TGTGCCAGCTCCACCGGAGGGGCTCCAATGGGGACCCAGTACTTC. It is translated as CASSTGGAPMGTQYF.

The CDR3 DNA sequence: TGTGCCAGCAGCCCACTTAGCGGGTTGGGAGAGACCCAGTACTTC. Amino acids: CASSPLSGLGETQYF. The V and J genes are TRBV7-9 and TRBJ2-5; TRBD2 agrees at 7 bases. Per the germline V gene, CDR1 is SEHNR and CDR2 is FQNEAQ (reference sequence). This CDR3 contains 15 residues. V shed 5 bases, J shed 4 bases, and the junction held 10 bases outside the gene matches.

The V call is TRBV5-8, the J call TRBJ1-5; D unresolved. The germline V and J ends were trimmed by 2 bases and 4 bases, with 7 bases remaining between them. CDR3 size: 13 residues. Germline CDR1 is SGHTS and CDR2 is YDEGEE. CDR3 coding DNA: TGTGCCAGCAGCTTCCCAGGTAATCAGCCCCAGCATTTT. This sequence encodes CASSFPGNQPQHF.

CDR3 sequence (DNA): TGTGCCAGCAGTTCCTTCCTCCGCAATGAGCAGTTCTTC. Amino acid sequence: CASSSFLRNEQFF. The rearrangement joins TRBV28 to TRBJ2-1; D gene unclear. V was trimmed by 4 bases and J by 6 bases, leaving 10 bases between them. Germline V lookup: CDR1 MDHEN, CDR2 SYDVKM. The CDR3 spans 13 residues.

The V call is TRBV30, the J call TRBJ2-1, with TRBD2 as a possible D gene (5 bases). Trimming stripped 1 base from V and 9 bases from J, with 13 bases between. Germline CDR1 reads GTSNPN; CDR2 reads SVGIG (reference sequence). The CDR3 consists of 13 residues. CDR3 region: CAWSGTSPSEQFF. CDR3 sequence (DNA): TGTGCCTGGAGTGGGACTTCCCCAAGTGAGCAGTTCTTC.

The chain carries TRBV28 and TRBJ2-7; 9 nucleotides agree with TRBD2. The length of the CDR3 is 15 residues. The germline V gene has CDR1 MDHEN and CDR2 SYDVKM. V shed 3 bases and J 3 bases; nucleotides not matched to a gene: 6. The CDR3 region has the DNA TGTGCCAGCAGTTTCTCAGCGGGGGGAAACTACGAGCAGTACTTC. Translated: CASSFSAGGNYEQYF.

V usage is TRBV2 and J usage is TRBJ2-5, with 7 bases lining up with TRBD1. The J call may be faulty, since TRBJ2-7 better matches the DNA end. CDR1 and CDR2 (germline): SNHLY, FYNNEI. The CDR3 loop spans 14 amino acids. The CDR3 nucleotides are TGTGCCAGCAGTCCTTCGACAGGGAACTACGAGCAGTACTTC. It codes for CASSPSTGNYEQYF.